The rows below give T cell receptor beta chains drawn from one sample of a study of T cells after yellow fever vaccination. TCRdb ran MiXCR on the 5' RACE reads and lists one entry per CDR3 protein. This table holds some 300,000 distinct CDR3 sequences, 7.5% to 9% found once. The specimen was CD4+ T cells sorted from PBMCs, collected 5 days after the yellow fever booster vaccination. The receptors come from a man between 18 and 35 years old who received the YFV17D yellow fever vaccine. Each CDR3 is given without its conserved first and last residue.

v_call: TRBV7-9
cdr3_aa: ASKGLATDTQY

v_call: TRBV7-2
cdr3_aa: ASSLWVTTEAF

v_call: TRBV20-1
cdr3_aa: SARTYSNQPQH

v_call: TRBV3-1
cdr3_aa: ASSPRGEKLF

v_call: TRBV10-3
cdr3_aa: AISGTGIGDTQY

v_call: TRBV6-5
cdr3_aa: ASSRTVNEKLF

v_call: TRBV5-5
cdr3_aa: ASSPGGAANEQF

v_call: TRBV3-1
cdr3_aa: ASSPPWGGGGDTQY

v_call: TRBV6-5
cdr3_aa: ASSYFRGSQPQH

v_call: TRBV6-2/TRBV6-3
cdr3_aa: ASTGDSGGYT

v_call: TRBV12-3/TRBV12-4
cdr3_aa: ASSLGTPEGQY

v_call: TRBV2
cdr3_aa: ASSEAVGTDTQY

v_call: TRBV5-6
cdr3_aa: ASSSMGGAEAF

v_call: TRBV4-2
cdr3_aa: ASSGTVDEKLF

v_call: TRBV30
cdr3_aa: AWSVGLTNTEAF

v_call: TRBV4-1
cdr3_aa: ASSQARGTRGEKLF

v_call: TRBV12-3/TRBV12-4
cdr3_aa: ASALSIERGGTDTQY

v_call: TRBV18
cdr3_aa: ASSPTGEILH

v_call: TRBV18
cdr3_aa: ASSPQNRALMNTEAF

v_call: TRBV5-1
cdr3_aa: ASSSGTSGGQETQY

v_call: TRBV5-4
cdr3_aa: ASSKKKDTSGVQETQY

v_call: TRBV18
cdr3_aa: ASSPQDGQETQY

v_call: TRBV5-1
cdr3_aa: ASSLVGVQEQF

v_call: TRBV3-1
cdr3_aa: ASTLTSSAGELF

v_call: TRBV4-1
cdr3_aa: ASSQEGGGVGRKTQY

v_call: TRBV5-1
cdr3_aa: ASSLDRISGANVLT

v_call: TRBV5-1
cdr3_aa: ASGGGAGDTQY

v_call: TRBV7-2
cdr3_aa: ASSHTSLLQF

v_call: TRBV20-1
cdr3_aa: SAIGASNQPQH

v_call: TRBV5-4
cdr3_aa: ASSSPGLAINEQF

v_call: TRBV18
cdr3_aa: ASSPPPGPEF

v_call: TRBV6-6
cdr3_aa: ASSYSGPPQNIQY

v_call: TRBV5-1
cdr3_aa: ASSLETSPYEQY

v_call: TRBV12-3/TRBV12-4
cdr3_aa: ASRDRGLYEQY

v_call: TRBV21-1
cdr3_aa: ASSLQDVNTEAF

v_call: TRBV18
cdr3_aa: ASSSGTGGAYEQY

v_call: TRBV6-5
cdr3_aa: ASSSSGTGALVGEKLF

v_call: TRBV20-1
cdr3_aa: SARLGPSPYNEQF

v_call: TRBV5-1
cdr3_aa: ASSSENNEQF

v_call: TRBV4-2
cdr3_aa: ASSQDFGKPEAF

v_call: TRBV5-1
cdr3_aa: ASSLAGLVKETQY

v_call: TRBV15
cdr3_aa: ATSREMQGTDTQY

v_call: TRBV5-1
cdr3_aa: ASSLWTSGSGANVLT

v_call: TRBV5-5
cdr3_aa: ASSLVHPQETQY

v_call: TRBV12-5
cdr3_aa: ASGFPRVGEQY

v_call: TRBV4-2
cdr3_aa: ASSQELWSTGSSYEQY

v_call: TRBV7-8
cdr3_aa: ASSHGTGDQPQH

v_call: TRBV5-1
cdr3_aa: ASSWGTDPDTGELF

v_call: TRBV7-9
cdr3_aa: ASSPSWGETQY

v_call: TRBV12-3/TRBV12-4
cdr3_aa: ASSQQRLQGTPTF

v_call: TRBV23-1
cdr3_aa: ASSQPNPGQGAYGYT